This entry features one TCR beta chain sequence. Methods used by the authors: Amplified reference gene primers provided the basis for estimating nucleated cell counts. Method: immunoSEQ multiplex PCR; TCRdb's copy keeps in-frame clones and lacks some. V and J calls and clone size are those listed in that table; D and trimming were worked out from the DNA. Of more than 95,000 clones listed, about 90% were seen once; the top ten hold 6.2%. The CDR3 extends over 15 amino acids. The germline V gene has CDR1 SGHTA and CDR2 FQGTGA. The V and J ends lost 5 bases and 10 bases respectively, with 21 bases between them. The data are from a study of blood T cell repertoires in COVID-19. Background on the study: The United States, Italy and Spain provided the acute and convalescent COVID-19 samples. From T cells, B-cell-depleted T cells, or PBMCs came the material, which was cDNA or gDNA.

The V and J genes are TRBV7-3 and TRBJ2-1; possibly TRBD2 for D (6 bases). The clonotype comes from a human donor in a cohort sampled during active COVID-19. Sample: peripheral blood. CDR3 region: CASSPSRDSGGEQFF. Written as DNA, the CDR3 is TGTGCCAGCAGCCCGTCCCGGGACTCCGGCGGGGAGCAGTTCTTC.